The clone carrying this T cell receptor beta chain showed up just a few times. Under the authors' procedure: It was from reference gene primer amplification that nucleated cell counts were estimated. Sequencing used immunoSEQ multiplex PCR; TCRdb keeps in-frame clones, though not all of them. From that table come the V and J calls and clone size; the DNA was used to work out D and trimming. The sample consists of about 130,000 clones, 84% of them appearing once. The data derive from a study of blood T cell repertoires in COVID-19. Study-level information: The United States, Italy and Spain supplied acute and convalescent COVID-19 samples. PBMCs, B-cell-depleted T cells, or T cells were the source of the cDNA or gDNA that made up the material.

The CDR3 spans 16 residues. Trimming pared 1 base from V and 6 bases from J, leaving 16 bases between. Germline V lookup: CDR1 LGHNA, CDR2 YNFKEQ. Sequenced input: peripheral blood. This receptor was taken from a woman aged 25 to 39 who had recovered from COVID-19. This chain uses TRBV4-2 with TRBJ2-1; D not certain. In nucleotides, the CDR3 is TGTGCCAGCAGCCAAGGGTCGTCTAGTGGTGGCAATGAGCAGTTCTTC. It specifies CASSQGSSSGGNEQFF.